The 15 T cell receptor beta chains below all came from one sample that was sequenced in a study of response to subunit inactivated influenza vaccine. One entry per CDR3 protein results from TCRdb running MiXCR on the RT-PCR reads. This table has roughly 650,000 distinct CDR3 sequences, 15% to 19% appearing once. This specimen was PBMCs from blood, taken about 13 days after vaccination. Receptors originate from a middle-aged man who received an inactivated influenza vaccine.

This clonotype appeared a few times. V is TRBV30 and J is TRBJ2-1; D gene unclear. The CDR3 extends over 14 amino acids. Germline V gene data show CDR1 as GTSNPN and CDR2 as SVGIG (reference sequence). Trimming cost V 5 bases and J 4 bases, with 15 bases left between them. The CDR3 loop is CAWAQEPGYNEQFF. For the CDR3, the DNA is TGTGCCTGGGCCCAGGAGCCCGGATACAATGAGCAGTTCTTC.

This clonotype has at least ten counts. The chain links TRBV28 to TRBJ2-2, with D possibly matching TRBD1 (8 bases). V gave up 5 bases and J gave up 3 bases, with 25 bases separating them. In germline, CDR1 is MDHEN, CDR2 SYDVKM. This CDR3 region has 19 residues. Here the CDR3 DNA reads TGTGCCAGCAGTGGACAGGGCGGTTGGATCGGGGGGTACACCGGGGAGCTGTTTTTT. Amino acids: CASSGQGGWIGGYTGELFF.

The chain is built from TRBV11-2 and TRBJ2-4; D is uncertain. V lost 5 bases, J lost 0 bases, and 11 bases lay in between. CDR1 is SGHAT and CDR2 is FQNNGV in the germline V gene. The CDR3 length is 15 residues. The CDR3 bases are TGTGCCAGCAGCCTCAGGAATCTAGCCAAAAACATTCAGTACTTC. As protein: CASSLRNLAKNIQYF. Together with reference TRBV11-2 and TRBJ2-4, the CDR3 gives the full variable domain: EAGVAQSPRYKIIEKRQSVAFWCNPISGHATLYWYQQILGQGPKLLIQFQNNGVVDDSQLPKDRFSAERLKGVDSTLKIQPAKLEDSAVYLCASSLRNLAKNIQYFGAGTRLSVL.

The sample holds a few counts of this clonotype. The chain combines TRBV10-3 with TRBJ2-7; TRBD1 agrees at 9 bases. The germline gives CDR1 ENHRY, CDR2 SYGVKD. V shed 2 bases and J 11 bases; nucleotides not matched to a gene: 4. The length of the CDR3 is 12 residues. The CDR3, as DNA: TGTGCCATCAGTGAGGGAACAGGGGGCGAGTACTTC. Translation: CAISEGTGGEYF.

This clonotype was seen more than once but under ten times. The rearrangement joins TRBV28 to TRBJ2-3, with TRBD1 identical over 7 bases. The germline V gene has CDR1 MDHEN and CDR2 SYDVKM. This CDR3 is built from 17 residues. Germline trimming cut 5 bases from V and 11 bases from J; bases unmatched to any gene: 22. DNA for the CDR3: TGTGCCAGCAGTACCCGACAGGGACCGCCCTTGGGAAGAGAGCAGTATTTT. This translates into CASSTRQGPPLGREQYF.

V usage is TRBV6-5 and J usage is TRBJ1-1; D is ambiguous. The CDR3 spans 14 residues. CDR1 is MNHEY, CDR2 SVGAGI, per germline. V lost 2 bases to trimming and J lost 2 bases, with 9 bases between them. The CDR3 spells CASSYRTSNTEAFF. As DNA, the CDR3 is TGTGCCAGCAGTTACAGGACCTCTAACACTGAAGCTTTCTTT.

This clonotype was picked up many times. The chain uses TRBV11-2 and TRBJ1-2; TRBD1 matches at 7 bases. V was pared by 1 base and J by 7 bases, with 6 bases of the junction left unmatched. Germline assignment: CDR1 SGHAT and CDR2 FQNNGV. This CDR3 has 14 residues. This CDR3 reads CASSLGQGGSGYTF. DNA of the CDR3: TGTGCCAGCAGCTTAGGGCAGGGGGGAAGTGGCTACACCTTC.

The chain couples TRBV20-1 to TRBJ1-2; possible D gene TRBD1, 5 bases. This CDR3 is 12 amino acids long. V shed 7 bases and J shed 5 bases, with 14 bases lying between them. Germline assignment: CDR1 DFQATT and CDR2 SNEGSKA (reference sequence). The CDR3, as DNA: TGCAGTGTTGGGACGGCAGTTTATGGCTACACCTTC. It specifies CSVGTAVYGYTF.

The CDR3 protein is CATQRQGRETQYF. CDR3 coding DNA: TGTGCCACTCAACGCCAGGGTCGGGAGACCCAGTACTTC. J is TRBJ2-5 and V is TRBV24-1, with D tentatively TRBD1 (5 bases). The CDR3 is 13 residues long. Germline V gene lookup returns CDR1 KGHDR and CDR2 SFDVKD. Trimming took 10 bases from V and 5 from J, leaving 16 bases between them.

This CDR3 is CASSLEYIKDYGYTF. The DNA for the CDR3 is TGTGCCAGCAGCTTAGAGTATATAAAGGACTATGGCTACACCTTC. The chain uses TRBV7-2 and TRBJ1-2; D is unclear. Per the germline V gene, CDR1 is SGHTA and CDR2 is FQGNSA. V was cut by 1 base and J by 3 bases, with 12 bases left in between. The CDR3 runs 15 residues.

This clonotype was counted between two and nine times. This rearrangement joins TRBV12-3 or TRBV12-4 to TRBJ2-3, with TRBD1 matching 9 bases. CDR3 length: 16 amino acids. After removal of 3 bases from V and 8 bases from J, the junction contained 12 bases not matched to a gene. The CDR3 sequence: CASSLSAGTGWGTQYF. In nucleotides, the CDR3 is TGTGCCAGCAGTTTGTCTGCCGGGACAGGGTGGGGTACGCAGTATTTT.

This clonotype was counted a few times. The CDR3 protein is CSARDPRELGELFF. Written as DNA, the CDR3 is TGCAGTGCTAGAGACCCGCGGGAGCTCGGGGAGCTGTTTTTT. This rearrangement joins TRBV20-1 to TRBJ2-2, with 7 bases identical to TRBD2. V lost 0 bases, J lost 7 bases, and 5 bases stayed unmatched. Per the germline V gene, CDR1 is DFQATT and CDR2 is SNEGSKA (reference sequence). This CDR3 has 14 residues.

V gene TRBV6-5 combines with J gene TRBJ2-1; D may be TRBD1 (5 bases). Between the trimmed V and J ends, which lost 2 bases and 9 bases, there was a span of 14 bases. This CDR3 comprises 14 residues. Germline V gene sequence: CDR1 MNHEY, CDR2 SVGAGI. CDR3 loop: CASSYTAGSGEQFF. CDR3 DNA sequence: TGTGCCAGCAGTTACACCGCAGGGTCGGGTGAGCAGTTCTTC.

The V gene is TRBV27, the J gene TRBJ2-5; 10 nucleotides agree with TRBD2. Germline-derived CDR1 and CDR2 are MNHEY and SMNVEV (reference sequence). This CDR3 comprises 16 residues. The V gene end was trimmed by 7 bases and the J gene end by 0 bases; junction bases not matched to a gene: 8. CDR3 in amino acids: CASKLGSGGYQETQYF. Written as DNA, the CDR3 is TGTGCCAGCAAACTAGGTAGCGGGGGGTACCAAGAGACCCAGTACTTC.

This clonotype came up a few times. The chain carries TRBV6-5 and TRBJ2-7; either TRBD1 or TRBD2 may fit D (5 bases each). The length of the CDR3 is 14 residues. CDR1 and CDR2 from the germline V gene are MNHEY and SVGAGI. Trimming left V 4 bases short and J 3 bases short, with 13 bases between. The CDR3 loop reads CASSLGPNDYEQYF. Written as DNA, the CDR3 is TGTGCCAGCAGTTTGGGACCCAATGACTACGAGCAGTACTTC.